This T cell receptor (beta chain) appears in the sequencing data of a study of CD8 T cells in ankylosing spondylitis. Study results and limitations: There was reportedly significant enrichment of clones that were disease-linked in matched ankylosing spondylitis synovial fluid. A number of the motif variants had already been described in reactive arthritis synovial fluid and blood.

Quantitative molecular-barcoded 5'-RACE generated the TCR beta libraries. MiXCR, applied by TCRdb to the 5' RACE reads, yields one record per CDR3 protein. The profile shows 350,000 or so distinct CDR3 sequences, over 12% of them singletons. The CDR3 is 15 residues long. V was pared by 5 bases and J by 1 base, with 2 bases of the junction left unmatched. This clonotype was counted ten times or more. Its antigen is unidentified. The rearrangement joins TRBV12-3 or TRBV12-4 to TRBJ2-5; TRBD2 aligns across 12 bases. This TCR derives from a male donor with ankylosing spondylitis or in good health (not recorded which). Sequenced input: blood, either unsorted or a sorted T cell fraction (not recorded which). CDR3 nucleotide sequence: TGTGCCAGCAGTAGGACTAGCGGGGCCCAAGAGACCCAGTACTTC. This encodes CASSRTSGAQETQYF.